This is a list of T cell receptor beta chains from one sample in a study of cytomegalovirus exposure and HLA in healthy donors. Assay used: immunoSEQ multiplex PCR; TCRdb lists only in-frame clones, some missing. The sample comprises fewer than 200,000 clones, 70% to 80% of which are singletons, and about 0.69% rests with the top ten. The sample consisted of PBMCs. The origin of the receptors is a female donor in good health and CMV-seronegative. Both conserved end residues are part of each CDR3. D genes are given only for firm matches. Where a row states a size, it is once, few, many or the class of an expanded clone; other rows omit it.

abundance	v_gene	len	j_gene	d_gene	CDR3aa	CDR3nt
NA	TRBV9	13	TRBJ2-1	NA	CASSAFGYNEQFF	TGTGCCAGCAGCGCGTTCGGTTACAATGAGCAGTTCTTC
NA	TRBV7-9	17	TRBJ2-7	NA	CASIHRGPEGVTYEQYF	TGTGCCAGCATCCATAGGGGTCCCGAGGGGGTAACCTACGAGCAGTACTTC
NA	TRBV4-2	17	TRBJ2-7	NA	CASSQDPGRGTTYEQYF	TGTGCCAGCAGCCAAGATCCGGGGCGCGGGACCACCTACGAGCAGTACTTC
NA	TRBV29-1	12	TRBJ2-3	NA	CSVGGDTDTQYF	TGCAGCGTTGGCGGGGACACAGATACGCAGTATTTT
NA	TRBV4-3	15	TRBJ2-4	TRBD1	CASSQGTGGGNIQYF	TGCGCCAGCAGCCAAGGGACAGGGGGCGGGAACATTCAGTACTTC
NA	TRBV11-2	18	TRBJ2-3	TRBD2	CASSFGTSGSRGTDTQYF	TGTGCCAGCAGCTTCGGGACTAGCGGGAGCAGGGGCACAGATACGCAGTATTTT
NA	TRBV28	15	TRBJ2-6	NA	CASSIVISGANGLTF	TGTGCCAGCAGTATCGTCATCTCTGGGGCCAACGGCCTGACTTTC
NA	TRBV27	13	TRBJ1-2	NA	CASSSTVNYGYTF	TGTGCCAGCAGTTCGACAGTGAACTATGGCTACACCTTC
NA	TRBV5-1	14	TRBJ2-6	NA	CASSLTGGANVLTF	TGCGCCAGCAGCTTGACGGGGGGGGCCAACGTCCTGACTTTC
few	TRBV2	15	TRBJ1-6	TRBD1	CASKGGAGDNSPLHF	TGTGCCAGCAAAGGGGGCGCAGGAGATAATTCACCCCTCCACTTT
NA	TRBV4-3	17	TRBJ2-4	TRBD2	CASSQEVTSGIGNIQYF	TGCGCCAGCAGCCAAGAAGTTACTAGCGGGATTGGTAACATTCAGTACTTC
NA	TRBV9	16	TRBJ2-3	TRBD1	CASSAREGQGAYTQYF	TGTGCCAGCAGCGCGAGAGAAGGACAGGGGGCCTATACGCAGTATTTT
NA	TRBV5-1	15	TRBJ2-5	NA	CASRLQALPQETQYF	TGCGCCAGCAGGCTTCAAGCCCTCCCCCAAGAGACCCAGTACTTC
NA	TRBV4-1	22	TRBJ2-7	TRBD2	CASSLLWRQGFTSGDISYEQYF	TGCGCCAGCAGCCTCCTATGGCGGCAGGGGTTTACTAGCGGAGATATCTCCTACGAGCAGTACTTC
NA	TRBV2	13	TRBJ1-1	TRBD1	CASSGTANTEAFF	TGTGCCAGCAGCGGGACAGCGAACACTGAAGCTTTCTTT
NA	TRBV6-5	15	TRBJ1-2	TRBD1	CASSYSGTATYGYTF	TGTGCCAGCAGTTACTCAGGGACAGCAACCTATGGCTACACCTTC
NA	TRBV5-4	20	TRBJ1-3	NA	CASSLDDPGTSKPSGNTIYF	TGTGCCAGCAGCTTGGACGACCCCGGGACATCTAAACCCTCTGGAAACACCATATATTTT
NA	TRBV6-5	14	TRBJ2-2	TRBD1	CASRTGGNTGELFF	TGTGCCAGCAGGACAGGGGGGAACACCGGGGAGCTGTTTTTT
once	TRBV7-8	15	TRBJ2-7	NA	CASSFRVSSSYEQYF	TGTGCCAGCAGCTTCAGGGTTTCATCCTCCTACGAGCAGTACTTC
NA	TRBV7-2	11	TRBJ2-1	NA	CASSPTKEQFF	TGTGCCAGCAGCCCGACTAAAGAGCAGTTCTTC
NA	TRBV11-2	14	TRBJ2-7	TRBD2	CASRGGGSSYEQYF	TGTGCCAGCAGGGGCGGGGGGAGCTCCTACGAGCAGTACTTC
NA	TRBV28	13	TRBJ2-7	TRBD1	CASSDPLGTGMDF	TGTGCCAGCAGTGACCCTTTGGGGACAGGGATGGACTTC
NA	TRBV7-9	15	TRBJ2-7	NA	CASSLGGPRGYEQYF	TGTGCCAGCAGCTTAGGCGGGCCCCGGGGCTACGAGCAGTACTTC
NA	TRBV5-1	14	TRBJ1-1	NA	CASSFGVGVTEAFF	TGCGCCAGCAGCTTCGGGGTTGGAGTTACTGAAGCTTTCTTT
NA	TRBV18	12	TRBJ2-5	NA	CASSPLEETQYF	TGTGCCAGCTCACCACTAGAAGAGACCCAGTACTTC
NA	TRBV30	13	TRBJ2-5	TRBD2	CAWNGRARETQYF	TGTGCCTGGAACGGGAGGGCCAGGGAGACCCAGTACTTC
NA	TRBV7-2	15	TRBJ2-7	TRBD1	CASSLLGTDPYEQYF	TGTGCCAGCAGCTTACTGGGGACAGATCCCTACGAGCAGTACTTC
NA	TRBV11-2	14	TRBJ2-7	NA	CASSLIQGPYEQYF	TGTGCCAGCAGCTTAATTCAGGGGCCCTACGAGCAGTACTTC